Included here is one T cell receptor (beta chain) sequence, with context. This sample stems from a study of blood T cell repertoires in COVID-19. Authors' analysis steps: Counts of nucleated cells, estimated from reference gene primer amplification, were obtained. TCRdb keeps only in-frame clones here, not all; method: immunoSEQ multiplex PCR. V, J and clone size are taken as reported in that table, and D and trimming were inferred from the DNA itself. The table has a few hundred thousand clones, around nine tenths seen once. Recovered participants had two consecutive negative NP/OP PCR tests, healthcare professional clearance, or symptom resolution. This TCR was sampled from a woman under 30 who had recovered from COVID-19. Sequencing was done on a sample of PBMCs or T cells enriched from blood (not recorded which).

The CDR3 DNA reads as TGTGCCAGCAGCTTTAGTTTGGGCTTGAACACTGAAGCTTTCTTT. Its translation is CASSFSLGLNTEAFF. The rearrangement links TRBV5-4 to TRBJ1-1; D ambiguous. The CDR3 contains 15 residues. The germline V and J ends were trimmed by 2 bases and 0 bases, with 11 bases remaining between them. In germline, CDR1 is SGHNT, CDR2 YYREEE (reference sequence). The full variable domain, its missing parts supplied by reference TRBV5-4 and TRBJ1-1, is ETGVTQSPTHLIKTRGQQVTLRCSSQSGHNTVSWYQQALGQGPQFIFQYYREEENGRGNFPPRFSGLQFPNYSSELNVNALELDDSALYLCASSFSLGLNTEAFFGQGTRLTVV.